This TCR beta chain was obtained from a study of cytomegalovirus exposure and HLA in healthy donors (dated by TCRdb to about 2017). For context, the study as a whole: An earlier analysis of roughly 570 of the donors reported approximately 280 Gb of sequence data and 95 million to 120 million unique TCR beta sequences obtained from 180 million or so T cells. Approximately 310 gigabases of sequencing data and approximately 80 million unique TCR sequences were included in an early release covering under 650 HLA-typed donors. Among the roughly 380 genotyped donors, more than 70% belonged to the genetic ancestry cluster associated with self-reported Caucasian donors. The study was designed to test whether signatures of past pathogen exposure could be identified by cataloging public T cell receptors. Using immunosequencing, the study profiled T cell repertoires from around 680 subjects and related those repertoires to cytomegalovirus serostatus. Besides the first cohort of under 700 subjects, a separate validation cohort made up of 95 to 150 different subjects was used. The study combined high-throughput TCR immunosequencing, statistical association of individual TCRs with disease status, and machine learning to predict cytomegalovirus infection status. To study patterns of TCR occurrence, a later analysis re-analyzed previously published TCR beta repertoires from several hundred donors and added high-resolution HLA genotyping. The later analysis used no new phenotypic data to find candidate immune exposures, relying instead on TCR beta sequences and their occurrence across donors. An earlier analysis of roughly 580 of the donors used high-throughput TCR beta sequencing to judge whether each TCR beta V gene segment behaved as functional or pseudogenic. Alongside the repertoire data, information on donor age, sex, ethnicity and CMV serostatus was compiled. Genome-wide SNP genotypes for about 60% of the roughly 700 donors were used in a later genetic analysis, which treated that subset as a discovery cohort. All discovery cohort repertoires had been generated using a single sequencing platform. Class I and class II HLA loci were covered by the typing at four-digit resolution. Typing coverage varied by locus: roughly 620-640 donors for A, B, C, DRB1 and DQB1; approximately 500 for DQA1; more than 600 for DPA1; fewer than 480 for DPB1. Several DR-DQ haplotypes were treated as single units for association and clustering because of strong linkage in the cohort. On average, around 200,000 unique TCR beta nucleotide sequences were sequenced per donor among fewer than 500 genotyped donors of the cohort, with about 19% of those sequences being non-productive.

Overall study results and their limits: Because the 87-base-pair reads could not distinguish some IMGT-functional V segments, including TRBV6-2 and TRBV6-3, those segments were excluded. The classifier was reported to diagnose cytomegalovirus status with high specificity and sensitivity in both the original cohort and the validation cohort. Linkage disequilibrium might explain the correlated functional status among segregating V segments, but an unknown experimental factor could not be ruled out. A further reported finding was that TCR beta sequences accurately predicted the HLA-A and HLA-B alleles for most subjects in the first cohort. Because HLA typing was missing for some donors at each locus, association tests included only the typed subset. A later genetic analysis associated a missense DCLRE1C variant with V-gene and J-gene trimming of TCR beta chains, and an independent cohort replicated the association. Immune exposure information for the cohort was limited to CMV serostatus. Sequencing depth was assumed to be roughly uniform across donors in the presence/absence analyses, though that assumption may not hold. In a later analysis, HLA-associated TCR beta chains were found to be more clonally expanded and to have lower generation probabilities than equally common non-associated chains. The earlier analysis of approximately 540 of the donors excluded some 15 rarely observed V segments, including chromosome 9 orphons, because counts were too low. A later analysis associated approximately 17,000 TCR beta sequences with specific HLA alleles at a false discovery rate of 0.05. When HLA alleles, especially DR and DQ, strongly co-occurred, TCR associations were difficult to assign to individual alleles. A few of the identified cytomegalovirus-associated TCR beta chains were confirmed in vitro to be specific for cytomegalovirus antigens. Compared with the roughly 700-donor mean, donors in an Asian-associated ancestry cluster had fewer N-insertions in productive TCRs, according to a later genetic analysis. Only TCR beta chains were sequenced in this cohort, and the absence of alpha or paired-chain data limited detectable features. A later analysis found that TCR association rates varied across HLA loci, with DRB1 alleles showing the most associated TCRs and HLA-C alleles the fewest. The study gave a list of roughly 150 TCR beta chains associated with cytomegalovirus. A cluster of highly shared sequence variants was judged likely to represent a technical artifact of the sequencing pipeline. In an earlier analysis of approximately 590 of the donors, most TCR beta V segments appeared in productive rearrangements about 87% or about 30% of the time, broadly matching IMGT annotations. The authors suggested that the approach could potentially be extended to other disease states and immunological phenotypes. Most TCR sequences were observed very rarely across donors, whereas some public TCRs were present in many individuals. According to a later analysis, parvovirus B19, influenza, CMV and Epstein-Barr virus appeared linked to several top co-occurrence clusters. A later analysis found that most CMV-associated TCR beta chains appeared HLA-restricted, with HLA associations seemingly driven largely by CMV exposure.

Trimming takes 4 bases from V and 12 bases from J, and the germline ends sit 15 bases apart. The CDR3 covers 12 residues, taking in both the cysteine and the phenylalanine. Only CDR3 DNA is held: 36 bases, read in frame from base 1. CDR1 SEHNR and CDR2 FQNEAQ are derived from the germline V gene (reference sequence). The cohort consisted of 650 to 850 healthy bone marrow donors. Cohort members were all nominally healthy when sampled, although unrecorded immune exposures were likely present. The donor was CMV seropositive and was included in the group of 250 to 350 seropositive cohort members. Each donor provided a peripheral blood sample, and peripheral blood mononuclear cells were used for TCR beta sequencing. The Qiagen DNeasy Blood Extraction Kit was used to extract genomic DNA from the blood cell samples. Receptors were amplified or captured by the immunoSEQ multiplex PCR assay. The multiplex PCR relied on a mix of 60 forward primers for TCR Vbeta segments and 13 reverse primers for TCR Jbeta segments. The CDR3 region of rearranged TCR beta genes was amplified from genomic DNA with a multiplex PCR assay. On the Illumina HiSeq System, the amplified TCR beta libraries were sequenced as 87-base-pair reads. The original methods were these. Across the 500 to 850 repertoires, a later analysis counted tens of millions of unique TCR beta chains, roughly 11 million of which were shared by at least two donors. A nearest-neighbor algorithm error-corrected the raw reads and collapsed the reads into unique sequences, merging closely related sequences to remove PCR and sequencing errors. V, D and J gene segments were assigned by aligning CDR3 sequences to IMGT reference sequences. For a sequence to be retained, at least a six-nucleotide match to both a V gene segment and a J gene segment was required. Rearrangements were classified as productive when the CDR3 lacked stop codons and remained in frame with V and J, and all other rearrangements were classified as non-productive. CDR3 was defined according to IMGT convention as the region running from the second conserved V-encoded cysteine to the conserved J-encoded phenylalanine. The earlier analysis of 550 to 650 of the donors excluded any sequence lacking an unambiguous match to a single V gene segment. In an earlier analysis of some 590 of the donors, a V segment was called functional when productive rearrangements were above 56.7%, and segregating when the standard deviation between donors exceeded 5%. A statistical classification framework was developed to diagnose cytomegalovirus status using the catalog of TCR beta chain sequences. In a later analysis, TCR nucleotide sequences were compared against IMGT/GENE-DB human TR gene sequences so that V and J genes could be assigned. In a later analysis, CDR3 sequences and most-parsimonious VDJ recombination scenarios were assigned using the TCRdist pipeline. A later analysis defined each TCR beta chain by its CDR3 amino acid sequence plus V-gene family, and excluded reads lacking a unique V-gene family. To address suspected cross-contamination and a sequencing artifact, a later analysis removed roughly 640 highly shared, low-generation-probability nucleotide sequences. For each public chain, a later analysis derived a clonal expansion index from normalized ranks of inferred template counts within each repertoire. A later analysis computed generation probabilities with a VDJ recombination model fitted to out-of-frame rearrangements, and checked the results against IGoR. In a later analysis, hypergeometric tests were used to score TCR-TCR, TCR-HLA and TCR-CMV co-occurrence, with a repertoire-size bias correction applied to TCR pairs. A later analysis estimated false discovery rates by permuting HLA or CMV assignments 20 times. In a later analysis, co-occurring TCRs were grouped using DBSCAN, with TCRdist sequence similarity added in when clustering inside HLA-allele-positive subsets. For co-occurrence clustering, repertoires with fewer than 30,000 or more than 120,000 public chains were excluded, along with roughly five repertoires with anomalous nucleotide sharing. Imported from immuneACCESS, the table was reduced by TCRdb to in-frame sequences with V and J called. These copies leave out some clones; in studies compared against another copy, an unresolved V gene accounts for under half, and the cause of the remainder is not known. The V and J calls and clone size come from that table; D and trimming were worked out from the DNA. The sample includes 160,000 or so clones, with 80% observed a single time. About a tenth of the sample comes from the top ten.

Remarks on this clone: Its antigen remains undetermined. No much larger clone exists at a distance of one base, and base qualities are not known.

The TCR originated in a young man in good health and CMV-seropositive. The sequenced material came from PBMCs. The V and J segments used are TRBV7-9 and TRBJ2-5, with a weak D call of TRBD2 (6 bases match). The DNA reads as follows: TGTGCCAGCAGCTCCTCTCTGGGACTCAAGTACTTC. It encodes CASSSSLGLKYF.